This TCR beta chain stems from a study of CD8+ T cells in alopecia areata. This clone is classed as large. Mouse gene names and germline throughout. The sequence runs out 4 residues before the end of the CDR3; the remainder is reconstructed from the germline J gene. Extraction and reverse transcription of RNA yielded cDNA as the sequencing template. Measured with immunoSEQ multiplex PCR; TCRdb has only the in-frame clones, and not every one. The sample presents under 3,500 clones, none singletons. Germline values: CDR1 NNHDY, CDR2 SYVADS. The CDR3 runs 13 residues. The TCR comes from a C3H/HeJ mouse with alopecia areata. MHC haplotype here: H2-k. The genes are TRBV13-3 and TRBJ2-7, with D possibly being TRBD2 (5 bases). Material: lesional skin. The CDR3 sequence: CASSDGWAYEQYF. CDR3 DNA (partial): TGTGCCAGCAGTGATGGCTGGGCGTAT.